This T cell receptor beta chain was retrieved from a study of blood T cell repertoires in COVID-19. Study as a whole: Whether acute or convalescent, the COVID-19 samples came from the United States, Italy and Spain. PBMCs, B-cell-depleted T cells, or T cells provided the cDNA or gDNA that made up the material.

The protocol was immunoSEQ multiplex PCR, while the TCRdb copy is restricted to in-frame clones and leaves out a portion. The data hold 200,000 to 250,000 clones, with 60% to 85% observed a single time. At least ten counts were recorded for this clone. The germline V gene encodes CDR1 SGHDN and CDR2 FVKESK. The CDR3 has 15 amino acids. V was cut by 1 base and J by 1 base, with 9 bases left in between. The TCR was taken from an older woman with acute or convalescent COVID-19. Sequenced: peripheral blood. V gene TRBV14 combines with J gene TRBJ2-3; no definite D call. The CDR3, as DNA: TGTGCCAGCAGCCAAGCGATGCTAGGCACAGATACGCAGTATTTT. Encoded protein: CASSQAMLGTDTQYF.